This TCR beta chain was captured by sequencing in a study of CD8 T cells in ankylosing spondylitis. One entry per CDR3 protein results from TCRdb running MiXCR on the 5' RACE reads. The sample holds roughly 120,000 distinct CDR3 sequences; about an eighth are singletons and the top ten take 3%. This clonotype has a handful of counts. This TCR derives from a female donor with ankylosing spondylitis or in good health (not recorded which). Material: blood, either unsorted or a sorted T cell fraction (not recorded which).

The CDR3: CASSQDRRRTEAFF. The CDR3 coding sequence is TGTGCCAGCAGCCAAGACCGACGTAGAACTGAAGCTTTCTTT. The genes are TRBV3-1 and TRBJ1-1; no clear D. The CDR3 spans 14 residues. Germline CDR1 reads LGHDT; CDR2 reads YNNKEL (reference sequence). V gave up 0 bases and J gave up 5 bases, with 10 bases separating them.